This passage covers 21 T cell receptor beta chains from one sample sequenced in a study of shared clonotypes between healthy human individuals. Naive-designated CD8 cells lacked CD45RO, were positively enriched for CCR7, and omitted terminally differentiated effector memory CD45RA+ cells. Produced via immunoSEQ multiplex PCR; TCRdb's table is partial and in-frame only. In the table there are approximately 740,000 clones, 80% to 95% of which are singletons. The sample taken for sequencing was naive CD8+ T cells sorted from blood. The receptors stem from a man aged 25-45 years in good health.

The CDR3 loop is CSVSGAVDEQFF. CDR3 coding DNA: TGCAGCGTCTCGGGGGCGGTGGATGAGCAGTTCTTC. The rearrangement links TRBV29-1 to TRBJ2-1; D possibly matches TRBD1 or TRBD2 (6 bases each). This CDR3 is built from 12 residues. V was pared by 6 bases and J by 8 bases, with 14 bases between. Germline CDR1 reads SQVTM; CDR2 reads ANQGSEA.

V is TRBV11-2 and J is TRBJ2-1; tentatively, D is TRBD2 (6 bases). The V end lost 0 bases, the J end lost 4 bases, and 22 bases lay between the germline ends. CDR3 length: 19 residues. The germline V gene has CDR1 SGHAT and CDR2 FQNNGV. The chain's CDR3 is CASSLDHPWGSAGYNEQFF. CDR3 bases: TGTGCCAGCAGCTTAGATCACCCTTGGGGAAGTGCGGGATACAATGAGCAGTTCTTC.

The chain is built from TRBV6-5 and TRBJ2-7; 9 nucleotides agree with TRBD1. The CDR3 totals 13 residues. With V trimmed by 4 bases and J by 5 bases, 3 bases remained unmatched. Germline-derived CDR1 and CDR2 are MNHEY and SVGAGI. CDR3 protein: CASSFTGGNEQYF. CDR3 DNA: TGTGCCAGCAGTTTTACAGGGGGCAACGAGCAGTACTTC.

The genes are TRBV5-6 and TRBJ2-7; TRBD1 is a possible D gene (6 bases). The CDR3 has 14 residues. The germline V and J ends were trimmed by 6 bases and 3 bases, with 16 bases remaining between them. CDR1 is SGHDT, CDR2 YYEEEE, per germline. The CDR3 region has the DNA TGTGCCAGCATCCTCGGGGTAGGGGGCTACGAGCAGTACTTC. This translates into CASILGVGGYEQYF.

The CDR3 DNA follows: TGTGCCAGCAGCTTGGGGGGCCCTAGACAGGGATTCTCCTACGAGCAGTACTTC. Encoded protein: CASSLGGPRQGFSYEQYF. This rearrangement joins TRBV5-6 to TRBJ2-7; 7 bases line up with TRBD1. This CDR3 spans 18 amino acids. Germline-derived CDR1 and CDR2 are SGHDT and YYEEEE. V lost 0 bases, J lost 0 bases, and 12 bases stayed unmatched.

This clone was seen only once. This chain joins TRBV14 and TRBJ2-7, with 9 positions matching TRBD1. The V and J ends lost 4 bases and 5 bases, in that order; junction bases with no gene match: 12. CDR3 length: 16 residues. Germline CDR1 reads SGHDN; CDR2 reads FVKESK. CDR3 sequence reads: CASSLLPGQGYHEQYF. CDR3 DNA: TGTGCCAGCAGCCTCCTCCCGGGACAGGGTTATCACGAGCAGTACTTC. Based on the CDR3 plus reference TRBV14 and TRBJ2-7, the full variable domain is EAGVTQFPSHSVIEKGQTVTLRCDPISGHDNLYWYRRVMGKEIKFLLHFVKESKQDESGMPNNRFLAERTGGTYSTLKVQPAELEDSGVYFCASSLLPGQGYHEQYFGPGTRLTVT.

As regards this clone: This sample includes further DNA sequences coding for the same CDR3. V is TRBV4-1 and J is TRBJ2-7, with D perhaps TRBD2 (5 bases). The V gene lost 2 bases and the J gene lost 4 bases, with 12 bases spanning the gap. Germline CDR1 MGHRA, CDR2 YSYEKL. The CDR3 covers 14 residues. The CDR3 DNA reads TGCGCCAGCAGCCAACTTGCAGGCGGGTACGAGCAGTACTTC. It encodes CASSQLAGGYEQYF.

The genes are TRBV7-9 and TRBJ2-7; the match to TRBD2 covers 12 bases. The CDR3 consists of 15 residues. The J segment lost 2 bases and the V segment lost 4 bases, leaving 3 bases of the junction unmatched. Germline V gene sequence: CDR1 SEHNR, CDR2 FQNEAQ (reference sequence). CDR3 DNA: TGTGCCAGCAGCTCGACTAGCGGGGGAACCTACGAGCAGTACTTC. It translates to CASSSTSGGTYEQYF.

The chain links TRBV4-3 to TRBJ1-1, with D maybe TRBD1 (5 bases). In germline, CDR1 is LGHNA, CDR2 YSLEER. V was pared by 0 bases and J by 0 bases, with 11 bases between. The CDR3 loop spans 16 amino acids. In nucleotides, the CDR3 is TGCGCCAGCAGCCAAGATTTGAGGGGTCTGAACACTGAAGCTTTCTTT. This encodes CASSQDLRGLNTEAFF.

The CDR3 DNA sequence: TGTGCCAGCAGCGCCGGGACTAGCTTGTCTAGCACAGATACGCAGTATTTT. This sequence encodes CASSAGTSLSSTDTQYF. The chain combines TRBV9 with TRBJ2-3; 9 bases map to TRBD2. CDR1 is SGDLS and CDR2 is YYNGEE in the germline V gene. The CDR3 has 17 amino acids. The J segment lost 0 bases and the V segment lost 3 bases, leaving 8 bases of the junction unmatched.

J is TRBJ2-3 and V is TRBV5-6; a weak D match, TRBD1 (5 bases). The CDR3 contains 16 residues. Per the germline V gene, CDR1 is SGHDT and CDR2 is YYEEEE. Trimming cost V 0 bases and J 2 bases, with 13 bases left between them. The CDR3 is CASSLGGIRLTDTQYF. The CDR3 DNA reads as TGTGCCAGCAGCTTGGGGGGCATCCGACTCACAGATACGCAGTATTTT.

The chain uses TRBV27 and TRBJ2-7; D remains unclear. The CDR3 is 14 amino acids. Germline V gene data show CDR1 as MNHEY and CDR2 as SMNVEV (reference sequence). V lost 4 bases and J 0 bases, leaving 10 bases between the germline ends. The CDR3 DNA reads TGTGCCAGCAGTTCCTATCGGACCTCCTACGAGCAGTACTTC. Translation: CASSSYRTSYEQYF.

The rearrangement joins TRBV6-1 to TRBJ2-7, with 7 bases matching TRBD2. Germline V lookup: CDR1 MNHNS, CDR2 SASEGT. J gave up 3 bases and V 2 bases, and 13 bases lay outside the gene matches. The CDR3 spans 17 residues. CDR3 amino acids: CASSENAPVLAFYEQYF. DNA for the CDR3: TGTGCCAGCAGTGAAAATGCGCCGGTACTAGCGTTCTACGAGCAGTACTTC.

The rearrangement joins TRBV4-1 to TRBJ2-1; D call uncertain. With 1 base removed from V and 6 bases from J, the gap between germline ends came to 10 bases. Looked up from germline, CDR1 is MGHRA and CDR2 is YSYEKL. The length of the CDR3 is 14 residues. CDR3 amino acids: CASSQGPLGNEQFF. As DNA, the CDR3 is TGCGCCAGCAGCCAAGGTCCCCTGGGCAATGAGCAGTTCTTC.

The chain is built from TRBV7-3 and TRBJ2-5; 12 bases agree with TRBD2. V lost 5 bases to trimming and J lost 2 bases; unmatched junction nucleotides: 6. CDR1 and CDR2 (germline): SGHTA, FQGTGA. The CDR3 loop spans 16 amino acids. The CDR3 DNA reads as TGTGCCAGCAGCCACGGACTAGCGGGGCAACAAGAGACCCAGTACTTC. This sequence encodes CASSHGLAGQQETQYF.

V gene TRBV7-8 combines with J gene TRBJ2-7; D gene unclear. Germline lookup yields CDR1 SGHVS and CDR2 FQNEAQ. V lost 1 base and J lost 0, with 10 bases in between. The CDR3 length is 15 residues. CDR3: CASSLGPTSSYEQYF. The CDR3, as DNA: TGTGCCAGCAGCTTAGGACCGACCAGCTCCTACGAGCAGTACTTC.

This clone was seen a single time. The chain couples TRBV6-5 to TRBJ1-1; D call uncertain. This CDR3 is built from 13 residues. V shed 2 bases and J shed 4 bases, with 8 bases lying between them. CDR1 and CDR2 (germline): MNHEY, SVGAGI. This chain's CDR3 is CASSYGGITEAFF. As DNA, the CDR3 is TGTGCCAGCAGTTACGGCGGGATCACTGAAGCTTTCTTT.

The CDR3 reads CASSQVGVTDTQYF. CDR3 in DNA: TGCGCCAGCAGCCAAGTCGGGGTCACAGATACGCAGTATTTT. The genes are TRBV4-1 and TRBJ2-3; maybe TRBD2 (5 bases). This CDR3 has 14 amino acids. Trimming stripped 1 base from V and 2 bases from J, with 7 bases between. CDR1 and CDR2 from the germline V gene are MGHRA and YSYEKL.

V gene TRBV7-6 combines with J gene TRBJ2-1; D is possibly TRBD1 (6 bases). This CDR3 contains 14 residues. The germline gives CDR1 SGHVS, CDR2 FNYEAQ. Deletions cut 5 bases from V and 10 bases from J, with 18 bases between. The CDR3 loop reads CASSNLLGAREQFF. Written as DNA, the CDR3 is TGTGCCAGCAGCAATCTGCTGGGGGCACGAGAGCAGTTCTTC.

The genes are TRBV7-8 and TRBJ2-3; TRBD1 agrees at 10 bases. The CDR3 is 19 residues long. The J segment lost 2 bases and the V segment lost 1 base, leaving 12 bases of the junction unmatched. Germline V gene lookup returns CDR1 SGHVS and CDR2 FQNEAQ. The CDR3 reads CASSLGTGGQDDPTDTQYF. DNA for the CDR3: TGTGCCAGCAGCTTAGGGACAGGGGGACAGGATGACCCCACAGATACGCAGTATTTT.

V and J are TRBV5-4 and TRBJ2-4; no reliable D call. Looked up from germline, CDR1 is SGHNT and CDR2 is YYREEE (reference sequence). The V end was cut by 6 bases, the J end by 5 bases, with 24 bases between. This CDR3 has 17 amino acids. The CDR3 DNA is TGTGCCAGCAACTCCCCAACTGAACCGGACCGACAAAACATTCAGTACTTC. Its protein is CASNSPTEPDRQNIQYF.